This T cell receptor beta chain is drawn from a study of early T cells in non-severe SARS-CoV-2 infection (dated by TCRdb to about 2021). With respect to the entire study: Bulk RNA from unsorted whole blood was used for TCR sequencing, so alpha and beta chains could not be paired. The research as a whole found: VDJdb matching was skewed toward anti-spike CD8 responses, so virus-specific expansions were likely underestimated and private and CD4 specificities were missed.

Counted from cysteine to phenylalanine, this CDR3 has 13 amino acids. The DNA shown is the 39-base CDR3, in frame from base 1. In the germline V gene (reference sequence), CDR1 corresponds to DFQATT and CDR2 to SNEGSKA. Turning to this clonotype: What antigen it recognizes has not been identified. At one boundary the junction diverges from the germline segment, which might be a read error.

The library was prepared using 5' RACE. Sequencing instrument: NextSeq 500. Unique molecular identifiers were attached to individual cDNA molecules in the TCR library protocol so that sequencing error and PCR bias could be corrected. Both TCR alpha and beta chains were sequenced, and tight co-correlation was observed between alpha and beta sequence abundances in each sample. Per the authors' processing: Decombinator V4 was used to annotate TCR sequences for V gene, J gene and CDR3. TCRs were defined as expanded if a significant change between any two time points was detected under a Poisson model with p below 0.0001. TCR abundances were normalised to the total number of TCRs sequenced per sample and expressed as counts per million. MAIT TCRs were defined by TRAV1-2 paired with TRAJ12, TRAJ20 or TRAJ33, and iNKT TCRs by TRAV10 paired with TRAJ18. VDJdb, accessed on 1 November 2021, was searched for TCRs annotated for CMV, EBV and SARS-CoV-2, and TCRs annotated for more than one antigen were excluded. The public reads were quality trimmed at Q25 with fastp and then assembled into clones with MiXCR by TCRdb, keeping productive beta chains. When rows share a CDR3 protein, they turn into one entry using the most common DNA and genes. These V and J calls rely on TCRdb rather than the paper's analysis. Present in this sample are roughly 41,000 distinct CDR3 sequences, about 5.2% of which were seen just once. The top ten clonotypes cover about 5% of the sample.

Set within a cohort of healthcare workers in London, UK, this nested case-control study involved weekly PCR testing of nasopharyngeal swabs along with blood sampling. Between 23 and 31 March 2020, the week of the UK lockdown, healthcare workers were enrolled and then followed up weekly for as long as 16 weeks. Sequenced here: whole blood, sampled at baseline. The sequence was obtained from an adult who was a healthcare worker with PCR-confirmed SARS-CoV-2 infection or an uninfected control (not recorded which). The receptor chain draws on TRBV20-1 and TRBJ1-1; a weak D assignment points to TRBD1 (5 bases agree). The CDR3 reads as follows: CSSPRGIYAEAFF. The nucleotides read TGCAGTTCCCCCCGGGGGATCTACGCTGAAGCTTTTTTT.